Listed below are T cell receptor beta chains from one sample, sequenced in a study of T cells in Graves' hyperthyroidism and ophthalmopathy. A single record per CDR3 protein comes from TCRdb applying MiXCR to the multiplex PCR reads. The table has hundreds of thousands of distinct CDR3 sequences, 45% seen once. The sample taken for sequencing was peripheral blood or thyroid tissue (not recorded which). All receptors come from an adult man with Graves' disease, either hyperthyroidism or ophthalmopathy (not recorded which). The conserved cysteine and the conserved F or W are not part of the CDR3 here.

cdr3_aa v_call
ASSSSSEQY TRBV7-4
SVEDRLNTEAF TRBV29-1
ASSLGIIGDGYT TRBV7-9
ASSPQPGKNYGYT TRBV9
ATSGGEETQY TRBV24-1
ASRDDNQPQH TRBV2
ASRILAGGREQY TRBV24-1
ASSLGTGGAPEAF TRBV5-1
ASSLASGGATNYGYT TRBV11-2
ASSQDSRFYGYT TRBV14
ASSRTGRDYEQY TRBV7-9
ASSVTGLSTEAF TRBV9
ASSLSAIGISPYGYT TRBV27
ASSLLQGSYEQY TRBV5-1
ASSPYHSALDGNTIY TRBV7-9
ASSLAGTGDLYEQY TRBV7-2
ASSASPGGGEKLF TRBV9
ASSLAGWRGYT TRBV7-2
AITGTGVNTEAF TRBV10-3
SARSVQGYTEAF TRBV20-1
ASSFRAGAIPLKPYGYT TRBV7-9
ASSQDWQNSNQPQH TRBV14
VSSLDRVLYEQY TRBV6-5
ASSLRGGGDYEQY TRBV7-9